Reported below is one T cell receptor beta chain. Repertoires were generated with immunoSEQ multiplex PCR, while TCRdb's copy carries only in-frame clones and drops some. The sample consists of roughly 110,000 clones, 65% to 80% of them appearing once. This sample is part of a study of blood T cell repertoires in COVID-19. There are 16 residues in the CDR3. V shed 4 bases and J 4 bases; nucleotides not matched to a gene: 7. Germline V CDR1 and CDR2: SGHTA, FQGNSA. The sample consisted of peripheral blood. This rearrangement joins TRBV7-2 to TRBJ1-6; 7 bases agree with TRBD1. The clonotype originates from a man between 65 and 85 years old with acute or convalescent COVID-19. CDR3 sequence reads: CASSSTGQAYNSPLHF. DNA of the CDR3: TGTGCCAGCAGCTCAACAGGACAGGCGTATAATTCACCCCTCCACTTT.